One T cell receptor (beta chain) is described in this entry. As yet, its antigen is unknown. These data belong to a study of beta chain features in type 1 diabetes. Notes on the study in general: cDNA-based reads could over-represent cells with high TCR expression. In patients and controls equally, PCR might favor templates that are shorter.

Since all of the isolated RNA was reverse transcribed, expressed TCRB transcripts were what got sequenced. Sequencing was performed with immunoSEQ multiplex PCR; in TCRdb, only in-frame clones are kept and a portion is missing. Of approximately 100,000 clones in the sample, roughly 40% are singletons; the top ten hold less than 0.08%. Sorting of CD4+ naive, central memory, regulatory and stem cell-like memory cells was performed via CD45RO/CCR7/CD25/CD127/CD95/CD27. Purity of each sorted population was above 95%. Trimming removed 3 bases from V and 2 bases from J, with 14 bases in between. CDR3 length: 16 residues. Germline values: CDR1 SGDLS, CDR2 YYNGEE.

The J gene is TRBJ2-2, the V gene TRBV9; D is perhaps TRBD1 (6 bases). This sequence was found in a woman aged 18-29 years in good health. The sample taken for sequencing was stem cell memory CD4+ T cells from blood. For the CDR3, the DNA is TGTGCCAGCAGCGCACAGATTGGGGGCAACACCGGGGAGCTGTTTTTT. This sequence encodes CASSAQIGGNTGELFF.